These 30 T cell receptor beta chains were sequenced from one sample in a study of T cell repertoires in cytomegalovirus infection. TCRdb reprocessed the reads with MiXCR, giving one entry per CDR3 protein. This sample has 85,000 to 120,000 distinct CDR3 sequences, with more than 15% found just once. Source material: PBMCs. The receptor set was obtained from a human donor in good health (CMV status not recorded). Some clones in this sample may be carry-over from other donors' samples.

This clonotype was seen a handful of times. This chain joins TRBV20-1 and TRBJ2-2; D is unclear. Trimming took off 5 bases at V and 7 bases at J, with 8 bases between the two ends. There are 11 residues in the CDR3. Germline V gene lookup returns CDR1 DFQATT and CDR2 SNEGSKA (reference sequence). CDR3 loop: CSAQEDGELFF. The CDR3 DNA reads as TGCAGTGCTCAGGAAGACGGGGAGCTGTTTTTT.

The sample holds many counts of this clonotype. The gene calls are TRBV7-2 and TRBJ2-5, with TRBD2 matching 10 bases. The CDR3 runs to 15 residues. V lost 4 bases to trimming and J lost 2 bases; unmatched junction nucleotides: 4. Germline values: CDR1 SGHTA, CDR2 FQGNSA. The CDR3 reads CASSSQAGGQETQYF. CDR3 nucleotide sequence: TGTGCCAGCAGCTCCCAAGCGGGGGGGCAAGAGACCCAGTACTTC.

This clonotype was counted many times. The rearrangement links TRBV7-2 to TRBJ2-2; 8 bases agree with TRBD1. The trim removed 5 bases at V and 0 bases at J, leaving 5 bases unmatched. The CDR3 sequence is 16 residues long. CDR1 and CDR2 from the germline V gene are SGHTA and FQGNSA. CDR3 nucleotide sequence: TGTGCCAGCAGCAGGACAGGGAATTCGAACACCGGGGAGCTGTTTTTT. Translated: CASSRTGNSNTGELFF.

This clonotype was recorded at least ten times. CDR3 nucleotides: TGTGCCAGCAGCTTCCGGACAGGGGGTGGCTACACCTTC. Protein product: CASSFRTGGGYTF. V usage is TRBV7-2 and J usage is TRBJ1-2, with 10 bases matching TRBD1. The CDR3 runs to 13 residues. Germline trimming cut 3 bases from V and 7 bases from J; bases unmatched to any gene: 2. Germline CDR1 reads SGHTA; CDR2 reads FQGNSA.

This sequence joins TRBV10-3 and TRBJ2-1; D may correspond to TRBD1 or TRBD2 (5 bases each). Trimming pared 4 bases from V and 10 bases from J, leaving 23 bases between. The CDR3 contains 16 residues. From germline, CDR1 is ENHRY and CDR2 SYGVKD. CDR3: CAISAASPSGTGEQFF. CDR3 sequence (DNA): TGTGCCATCAGTGCAGCTTCTCCTTCAGGGACGGGGGAGCAGTTCTTC.

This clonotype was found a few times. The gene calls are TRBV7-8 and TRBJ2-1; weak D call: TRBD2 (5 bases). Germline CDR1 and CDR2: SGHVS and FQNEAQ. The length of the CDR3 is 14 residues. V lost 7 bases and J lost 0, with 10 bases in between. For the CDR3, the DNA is TGTGCCAGCATCCCTGGGAGCTCCTACAATGAGCAGTTCTTC. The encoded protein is CASIPGSSYNEQFF.

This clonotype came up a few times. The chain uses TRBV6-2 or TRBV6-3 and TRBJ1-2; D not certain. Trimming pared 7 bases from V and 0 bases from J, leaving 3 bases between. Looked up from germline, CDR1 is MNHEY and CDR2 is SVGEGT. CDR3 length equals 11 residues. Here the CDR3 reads CASKTNYGYTF. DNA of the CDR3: TGTGCCAGCAAAACTAACTATGGCTACACCTTC.

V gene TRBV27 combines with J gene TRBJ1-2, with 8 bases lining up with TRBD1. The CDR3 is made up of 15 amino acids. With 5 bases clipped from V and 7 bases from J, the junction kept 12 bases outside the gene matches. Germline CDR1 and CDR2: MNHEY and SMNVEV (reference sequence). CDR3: CASSSAGTGGFGYTF. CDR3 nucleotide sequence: TGTGCCAGCAGTAGCGCCGGGACAGGAGGTTTTGGCTACACCTTC.

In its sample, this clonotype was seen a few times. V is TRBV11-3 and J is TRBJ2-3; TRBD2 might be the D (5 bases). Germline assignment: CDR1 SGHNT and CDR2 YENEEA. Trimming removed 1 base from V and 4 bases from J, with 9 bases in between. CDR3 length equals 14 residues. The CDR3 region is CASSLGEPADTQYF. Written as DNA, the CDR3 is TGTGCCAGCAGCTTAGGGGAGCCCGCAGATACGCAGTATTTT.

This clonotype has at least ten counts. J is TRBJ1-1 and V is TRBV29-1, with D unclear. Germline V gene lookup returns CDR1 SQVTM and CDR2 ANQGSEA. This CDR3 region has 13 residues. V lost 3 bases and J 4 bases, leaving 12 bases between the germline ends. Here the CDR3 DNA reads TGCAGCGTTGAGCTTGTCAGGAGCACTGAAGCTTTCTTT. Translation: CSVELVRSTEAFF.

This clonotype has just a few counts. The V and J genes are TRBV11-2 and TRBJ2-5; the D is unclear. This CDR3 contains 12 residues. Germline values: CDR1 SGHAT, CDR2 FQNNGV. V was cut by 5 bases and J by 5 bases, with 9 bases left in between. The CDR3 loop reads CASSPSRETQYF. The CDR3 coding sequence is TGTGCCAGCAGCCCCTCCAGGGAGACCCAGTACTTC.

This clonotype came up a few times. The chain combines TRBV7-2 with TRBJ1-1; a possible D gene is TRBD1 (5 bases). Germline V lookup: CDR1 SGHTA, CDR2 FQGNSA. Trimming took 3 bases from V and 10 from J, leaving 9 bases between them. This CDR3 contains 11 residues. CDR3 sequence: CASSLGPGAFF. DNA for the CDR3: TGTGCCAGCAGCTTGGGACCGGGAGCTTTCTTT.

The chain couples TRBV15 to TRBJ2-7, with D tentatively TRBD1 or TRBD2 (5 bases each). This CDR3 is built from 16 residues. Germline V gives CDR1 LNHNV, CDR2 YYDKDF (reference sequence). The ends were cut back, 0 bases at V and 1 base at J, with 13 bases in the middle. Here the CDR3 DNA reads TGTGCCACCAGCAGAGACGGGGCAGTGGGTTCCTACGAGCAGTACTTC. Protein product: CATSRDGAVGSYEQYF.

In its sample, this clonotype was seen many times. Here the CDR3 reads CASSPSGDTQYF. DNA of the CDR3: TGTGCCAGCAGTCCATCAGGAGATACGCAGTATTTT. The genes are TRBV11-2 and TRBJ2-3; D gene uncertain. The CDR3 spans 12 residues. Trimming removed 6 bases from V and 5 bases from J, with 9 bases in between. Looked up from germline, CDR1 is SGHAT and CDR2 is FQNNGV.

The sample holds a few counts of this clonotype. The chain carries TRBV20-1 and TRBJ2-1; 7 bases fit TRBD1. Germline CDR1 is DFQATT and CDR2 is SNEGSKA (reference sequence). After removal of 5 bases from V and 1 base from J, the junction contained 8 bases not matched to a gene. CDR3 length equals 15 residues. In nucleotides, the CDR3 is TGCAGTGCTTTTGACAGGGTGGAATCCTACAATGAGCAGTTCTTC. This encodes CSAFDRVESYNEQFF.

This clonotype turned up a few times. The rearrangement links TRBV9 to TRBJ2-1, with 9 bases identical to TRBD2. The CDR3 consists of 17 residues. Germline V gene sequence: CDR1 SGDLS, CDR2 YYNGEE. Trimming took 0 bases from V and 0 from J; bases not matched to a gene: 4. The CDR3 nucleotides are TGTGCCAGCAGCGTAGGGCTAGCGGGGAGCTCCTACAATGAGCAGTTCTTC. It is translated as CASSVGLAGSSYNEQFF.

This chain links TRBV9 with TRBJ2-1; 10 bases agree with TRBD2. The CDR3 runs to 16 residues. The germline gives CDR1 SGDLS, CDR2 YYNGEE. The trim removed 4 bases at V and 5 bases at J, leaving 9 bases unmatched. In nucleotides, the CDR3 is TGTGCCAGCAGCCTTAGCGGGGGGCTGCCTGACAATGAGCAGTTCTTC. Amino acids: CASSLSGGLPDNEQFF.

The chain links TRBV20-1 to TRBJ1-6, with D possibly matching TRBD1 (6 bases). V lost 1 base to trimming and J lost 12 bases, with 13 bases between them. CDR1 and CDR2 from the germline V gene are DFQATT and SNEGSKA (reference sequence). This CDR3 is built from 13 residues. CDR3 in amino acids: CSARGQGSEPLHF. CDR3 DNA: TGCAGTGCTAGAGGCCAGGGGTCGGAACCCCTCCACTTT.

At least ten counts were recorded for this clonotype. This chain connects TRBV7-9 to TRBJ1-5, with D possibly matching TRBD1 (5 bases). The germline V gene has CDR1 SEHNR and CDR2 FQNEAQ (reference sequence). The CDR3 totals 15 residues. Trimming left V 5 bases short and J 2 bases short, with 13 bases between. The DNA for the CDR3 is TGTGCCAGCAGCCCCCCGGGGGGGGGCAATCAGCCCCAGCATTTT. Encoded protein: CASSPPGGGNQPQHF.

The CDR3 here is CASRTPGVRGTEAFF. Here the CDR3 DNA reads TGTGCCAGCAGGACTCCCGGGGTACGGGGCACTGAAGCTTTCTTT. The chain has TRBV2 and TRBJ1-1; D not certain. Trimming removed 6 bases from V and 4 bases from J, with 18 bases in between. The germline CDR1 and CDR2 sequences are SNHLY and FYNNEI. This CDR3 comprises 15 residues.

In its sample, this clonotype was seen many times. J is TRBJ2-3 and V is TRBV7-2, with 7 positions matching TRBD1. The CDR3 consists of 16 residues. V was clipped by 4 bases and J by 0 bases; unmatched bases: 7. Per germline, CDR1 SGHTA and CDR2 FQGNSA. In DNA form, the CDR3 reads TGTGCCAGCAGCTCTGGACAGGAACTTAGCACAGATACGCAGTATTTT. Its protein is CASSSGQELSTDTQYF.

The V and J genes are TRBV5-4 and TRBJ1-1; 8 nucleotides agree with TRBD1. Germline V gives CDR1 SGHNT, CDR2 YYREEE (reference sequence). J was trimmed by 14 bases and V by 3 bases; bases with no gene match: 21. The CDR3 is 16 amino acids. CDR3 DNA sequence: TGTGCCAGCAGCTCTGGACAGGGCGGGCGAAACACTGTAGCCTTCTTT. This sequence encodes CASSSGQGGRNTVAFF.

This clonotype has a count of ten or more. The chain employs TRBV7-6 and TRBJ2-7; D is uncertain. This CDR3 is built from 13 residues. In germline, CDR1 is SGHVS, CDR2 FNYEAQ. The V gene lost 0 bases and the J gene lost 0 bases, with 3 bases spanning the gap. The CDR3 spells CASSLAVSYEQYF. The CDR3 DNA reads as TGTGCCAGCAGCTTAGCGGTCTCCTACGAGCAGTACTTC.

The CDR3 is CASSLERGGSGGTDTQYF. Here the CDR3 DNA reads TGTGCCAGCAGTTTGGAGCGGGGGGGCTCGGGAGGCACAGATACGCAGTATTTT. The chain employs TRBV12-3 or TRBV12-4 and TRBJ2-3, with TRBD2 matching 10 bases. Unmatched junction bases numbered 10, after V lost 3 bases and J lost 1 base. The CDR3 has 18 amino acids.

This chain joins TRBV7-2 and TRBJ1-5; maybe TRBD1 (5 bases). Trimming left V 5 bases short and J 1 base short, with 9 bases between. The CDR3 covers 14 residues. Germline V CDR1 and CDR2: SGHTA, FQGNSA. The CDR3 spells CASSGGGSNQPQHF. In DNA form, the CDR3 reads TGTGCCAGCAGCGGGGGGGGGAGCAATCAGCCCCAGCATTTT.

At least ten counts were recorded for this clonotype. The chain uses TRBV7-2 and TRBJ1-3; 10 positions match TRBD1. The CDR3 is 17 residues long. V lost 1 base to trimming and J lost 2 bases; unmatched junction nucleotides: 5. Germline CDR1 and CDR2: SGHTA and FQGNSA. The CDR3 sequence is CASSLVPGQGAGNTIYF. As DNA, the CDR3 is TGTGCCAGCAGCTTAGTTCCCGGACAGGGGGCTGGAAACACCATATATTTT.

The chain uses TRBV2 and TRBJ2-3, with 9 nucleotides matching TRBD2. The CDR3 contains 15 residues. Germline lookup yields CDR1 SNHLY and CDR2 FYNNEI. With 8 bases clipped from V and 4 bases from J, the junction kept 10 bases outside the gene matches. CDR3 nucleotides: TGTGCCAGCCGGGCTTCCGGCGGGGGGGCAGATACGCAGTATTTT. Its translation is CASRASGGGADTQYF.

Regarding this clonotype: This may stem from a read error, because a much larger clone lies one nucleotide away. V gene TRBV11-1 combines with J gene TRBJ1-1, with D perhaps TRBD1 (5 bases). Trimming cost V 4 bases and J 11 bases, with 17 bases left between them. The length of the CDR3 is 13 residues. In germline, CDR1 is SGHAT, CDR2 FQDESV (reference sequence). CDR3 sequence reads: CASSSTGTAVAFF. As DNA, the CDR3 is TGTGCCAGCAGCTCCACCGGGACCGCGGTCGCTTTCTTT.

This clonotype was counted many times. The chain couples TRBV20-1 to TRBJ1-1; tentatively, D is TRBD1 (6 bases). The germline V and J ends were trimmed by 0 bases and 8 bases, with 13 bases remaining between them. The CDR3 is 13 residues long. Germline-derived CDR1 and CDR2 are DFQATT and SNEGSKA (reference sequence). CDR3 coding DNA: TGCAGTGCTAGAGATTCGGGGGGCCGGGAAGCTTTCTTT. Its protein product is CSARDSGGREAFF.

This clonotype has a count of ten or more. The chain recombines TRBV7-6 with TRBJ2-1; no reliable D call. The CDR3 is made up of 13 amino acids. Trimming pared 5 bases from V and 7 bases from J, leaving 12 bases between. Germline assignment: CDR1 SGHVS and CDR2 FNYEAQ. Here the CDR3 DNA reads TGTGCCAGCAGCCCCCCAAGCAAGAATGAGCAGTTCTTC. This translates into CASSPPSKNEQFF.